The entry below describes one T cell receptor (beta chain). It lacks a known antigen. No much larger clone exists at a distance of one base, and base qualities are not known. Other nucleotide sequences from this sample produce the same CDR3. Genomic DNA was isolated using the Qiagen DNeasy kit from unsorted PBMCs as well as from negatively selected CD4+ and CD8+ fractions. Using primers that anneal to V and J segments, immunoSEQ multiplex PCR amplified the TCR beta CDR3 regions. A synthetic immune receptor repertoire was used to minimize amplification bias, and any remaining bias was removed computationally after sequencing. The study's processing was this. Repertoire diversity was quantified as the Shannon entropy index using custom Python scripts. Unsorted, CD4+ and CD8+ repertoires were analyzed separately, except for combined analyses in which CD4+ and CD8+ sequences were merged in silico. Clonal expansion was defined as at least a 2-fold frequency increase after treatment relative to C1D1, with a pseudocount of 0.5 for undetected baseline clones. Clones with 0 or 1 copy at C1D1 were classified as singleton clones, and clones with 2 or more copies were classified as non-singleton clones. Clones expanded in unsorted samples were labelled as CD4+, CD8+ or unknown by matching protein sequences in sorted samples from the same patient. Wilcoxon tests were applied to paired samples to test diversity changes from C1D1 to C4D1. TCRdb's version of the immuneACCESS table is confined to in-frame rearrangements and falls short of the full clone set. An unresolved V gene accounts for under half of the shortfall where checked; the remainder is of unknown origin. V, J and clone size reflect that table, while D and trimming were determined from the DNA. Across this sample there are 40,000 or so clones, with around 87% seen only once. 9% of the sample comes from the top ten.

This specimen comes from a study of PD-1 blockade in classical Hodgkin lymphoma (dated by TCRdb to 2019 to 2021). With respect to the entire study: Nivolumab dosing was 3 mg/kg intravenously every 2 weeks, continuing until either disease progression or unacceptable toxicity. To define a peripheral blood immune signature of response to PD-1 blockade in classical Hodgkin lymphoma, the study combined TCR beta sequencing with CyTOF. Findings and caveats that apply to the study as a whole: Trial patients achieving complete response had baseline diversity similar to newly diagnosed patients, whereas partial responders and progressors had significantly lower diversity. Baseline TCR diversity was reported to be lower in newly diagnosed patients than in healthy donors and to be lower still in relapsed/refractory patients. By C4D1, a significant rise was seen in CD4+ TCR diversity but not in CD8+ TCR diversity (p=0.0027 vs p=0.16), and the rise was most apparent among complete responders (p=0.02). The study was restricted to a single clinical trial cohort, and the causes of repertoire differences, possibly disease activity or prior therapy, were left undefined. Lower diversity was seen in patients whose nivolumab began less than 1 year after ASCT, and these patients were left out of later analyses so that immune reconstitution would not confound the results.

Explained via the paper, the time point label denotes: cycle 1 day 1 (C1D1), immediately before nivolumab initiation. All trial patients had relapsed after autologous stem cell transplantation, with cohorts A, B and C differing in prior brentuximab vedotin exposure. The trial cohort comprised some 60 patients with relapsed/refractory classical Hodgkin lymphoma whose best overall responses were complete response, partial response or progressive disease. Trial patients were treated with single-agent nivolumab in the multi-cohort phase II CheckMate 205 trial. An independent review committee assessed best overall response using the 2007 International Working Group response criteria. Trial PBMCs were obtained immediately prior to nivolumab initiation (C1D1) and on therapy at cycle 2 day 1 and cycle 4 day 1. Peripheral blood was collected in 8 mL Vacutainer Cell Preparation Tubes, from which PBMCs were isolated by centrifugation and then cryopreserved.

For CDR1 and CDR2, the germline V gene lists ENHRY and SYGVKD. Relative to germline, V is missing 6 bases and J is missing 1 base, with 6 bases of the junction outside any gene match. From its cysteine to its phenylalanine, the CDR3 spans 15 amino acids. Here the CDR3 DNA is all that survives: 45 bases in frame from base 1. Recombination linked TRBV10-3 to TRBJ2-3, and TRBD1 matches 8 of the central bases. The sequences come from peripheral blood mononuclear cells (PBMCs), collected at baseline. This receptor was obtained from a human donor with classical Hodgkin lymphoma. The CDR3 has the sequence CAISVRGLGTDTQYF. The DNA sequence is as follows: TGTGCCATCAGCGTCAGGGGGCTGGGCACAGATACGCAGTATTTT.